These 26 T cell receptor beta chains share one sample of origin, sequenced in a study of PD-1 blockade in classical Hodgkin lymphoma. All patients experienced relapse after autologous stem cell transplantation, and brentuximab vedotin exposure was variable. Thawed PBMCs yielded CD4+ T cells through magnetic negative selection. The protocol was immunoSEQ multiplex PCR, while the TCRdb copy is restricted to in-frame clones and leaves out a portion. This table holds roughly 12,000 clones, around 90% found once. Here the sequenced sample was CD4+ T cells from blood, taken at baseline. Receptors originate from a human donor with classical Hodgkin lymphoma.

The chain combines TRBV6-5 with TRBJ2-7; 12 bases align to TRBD2. Germline V gene lookup returns CDR1 MNHEY and CDR2 SVGAGI. This CDR3 has 15 residues. The V segment lost 7 bases and the J segment 3 bases; nucleotides outside the gene matches: 7. The CDR3 reads CASKRTSGTFYEQYF. Here the CDR3 DNA reads TGTGCCAGCAAGCGGACTAGCGGGACTTTCTACGAGCAGTACTTC.

The CDR3 DNA follows: TGTGCAGCCCGACAGGGTCCCATGGGGGAGCAGTTCTTC. Its translation is CAARQGPMGEQFF. This chain joins TRBV18 and TRBJ2-1, with 7 bases matching TRBD1. This CDR3 has 13 amino acids. Germline loops: CDR1 KGHSH, CDR2 LQKENI.

The gene calls are TRBV20-1 and TRBJ2-7; 7 bases line up with TRBD1. After removal of 3 bases from V and 5 bases from J, the junction contained 1 base not matched to a gene. The germline V gene encodes CDR1 DFQATT and CDR2 SNEGSKA (reference sequence). The CDR3 consists of 11 residues. CDR3 nucleotide sequence: TGCAGTGCTAGGACAGGGAACGAGCAGTACTTC. Translated, it gives CSARTGNEQYF.

The chain couples TRBV7-9 to TRBJ2-1; D not certain. With 3 bases removed from V and 2 bases from J, the gap between germline ends came to 5 bases. The CDR3 consists of 13 residues. Germline loops: CDR1 SEHNR, CDR2 FQNEAQ (reference sequence). The CDR3 here is CASSLGPYNEQFF. Written as DNA, the CDR3 is TGTGCCAGCAGCTTGGGCCCCTACAATGAGCAGTTCTTC.

The J gene is TRBJ2-7, the V gene TRBV5-1; D possibly matches TRBD1 or TRBD2 (6 bases each). From germline, CDR1 is SGHRS and CDR2 YFSETQ. The CDR3 contains 15 residues. Deletions cut 4 bases from V and 2 bases from J, with 16 bases between. The CDR3 bases are TGCGCCAGCAGCCGACAGGACTATGGGACCTACGAGCAGTACTTC. It yields the protein CASSRQDYGTYEQYF.

The chain links TRBV7-9 to TRBJ2-7; D gene unclear. The germline gives CDR1 SEHNR, CDR2 FQNEAQ (reference sequence). V shed 0 bases and J shed 3 bases, with 9 bases lying between them. The CDR3 extends over 14 amino acids. CDR3 amino acids: CASSLAWAGYEQYF. DNA of the CDR3: TGTGCCAGCAGCTTAGCCTGGGCAGGCTACGAGCAGTACTTC.

The chain has TRBV6-5 and TRBJ2-1; D is perhaps TRBD1 (5 bases). Germline CDR1 reads MNHEY; CDR2 reads SVGAGI. The length of the CDR3 is 11 residues. V lost 10 bases and J 12 bases, leaving 16 bases between the germline ends. CDR3 protein: CAKTRVRGQFF. The CDR3 nucleotides are TGTGCCAAAACCAGGGTTCGCGGGCAGTTCTTC.

The sample holds one count of this clone. The chain combines TRBV2 with TRBJ2-3; D may correspond to TRBD1 or TRBD2 (5 bases each). In germline, CDR1 is SNHLY, CDR2 FYNNEI. The CDR3 sequence is 14 residues long. V lost 7 bases and J 0 bases, leaving 11 bases between the germline ends. In nucleotides, the CDR3 is TGTGCCAGCAAAGAGGGGTTAAGCACAGATACGCAGTATTTT. Amino acid sequence: CASKEGLSTDTQYF.

The chain carries TRBV10-3 and TRBJ1-3; D gene ambiguous. Trimming took off 4 bases at V and 0 bases at J, with 4 bases between the two ends. This CDR3 comprises 13 residues. Germline-derived CDR1 and CDR2 are ENHRY and SYGVKD. This chain's CDR3 is CAISGISGNTIYF. The CDR3 nucleotides read TGTGCCATCAGTGGCATCTCTGGAAACACCATATATTTT.

V gene TRBV2 combines with J gene TRBJ2-5; 15 positions match TRBD2. Germline trimming cut 4 bases from V and 5 bases from J; bases unmatched to any gene: 14. Per the germline V gene, CDR1 is SNHLY and CDR2 is FYNNEI. The CDR3 consists of 19 residues. The CDR3 sequence is CASSAPGTSGGFQRETQYF. The CDR3 DNA reads as TGTGCCAGCAGTGCCCCCGGGACTAGCGGGGGGTTCCAGCGGGAGACCCAGTACTTC.

This chain uses TRBV28 with TRBJ2-3, with 9 bases lining up with TRBD2. The germline V gene encodes CDR1 MDHEN and CDR2 SYDVKM. The CDR3 consists of 15 residues. V shed 6 bases, J shed 1 base, and the junction held 5 bases outside the gene matches. The CDR3 spells CASSKAGGGTDTQYF. The CDR3 coding sequence is TGTGCCAGCAGCAAAGCGGGGGGCGGCACAGATACGCAGTATTTT.

The chain uses TRBV6-6 and TRBJ2-7; TRBD1 agrees at 10 bases. Germline CDR1 MNHNY, CDR2 SVGAGI (reference sequence). Trimming removed 7 bases from V and 2 bases from J; junction bases left unmatched: 11. This CDR3 is 16 amino acids long. The CDR3 spells CASNNYPGQGTYEQYF. DNA for the CDR3: TGTGCCAGCAACAACTACCCGGGACAGGGGACCTACGAGCAGTACTTC.

This clone has just a few counts. The chain combines TRBV4-2 with TRBJ2-7; TRBD2 agrees at 10 bases. Germline V gene data show CDR1 as LGHNA and CDR2 as YNFKEQ. This CDR3 has 16 amino acids. V lost 1 base, J lost 1 base, and 4 bases stayed unmatched. CDR3 coding DNA: TGTGCCAGCAGCCAAGCCACGGGACTAGCGTCCTACGAGCAGTACTTC. Its protein product is CASSQATGLASYEQYF.

This sequence joins TRBV27 and TRBJ1-6, with 7 bases fitting TRBD1. Germline assignment: CDR1 MNHEY and CDR2 SMNVEV (reference sequence). V shed 6 bases and J 4 bases; nucleotides not matched to a gene: 9. There are 16 residues in the CDR3. In nucleotides, the CDR3 is TGTGCCAGCAGACCAGGGGGAACCCTTTATAATTCACCCCTCCACTTT. This gives the protein CASRPGGTLYNSPLHF.

J is TRBJ1-5 and V is TRBV11-2; D unresolved. V was cut by 1 base and J by 5 bases, with 6 bases left in between. CDR1 is SGHAT, CDR2 FQNNGV, per germline. CDR3 size: 13 residues. Here the CDR3 reads CASSLVPDQPQHF. The CDR3 DNA follows: TGTGCCAGCAGCTTAGTTCCAGATCAGCCCCAGCATTTT.

V is TRBV28 and J is TRBJ1-4; D might be TRBD1 (6 bases). Trimming took off 5 bases at V and 4 bases at J, with 11 bases between the two ends. The CDR3 extends over 14 amino acids. CDR1 and CDR2 (germline): MDHEN, SYDVKM. CDR3 DNA sequence: TGTGCCAGCAGTCAGGACAGAATTAATGAAAAACTGTTTTTT. Translating gives CASSQDRINEKLFF.

Written as DNA, the CDR3 is TGTGCCAGCAGTTCCCCCCCACAGGGTATTAACTATGGCTACACCTTC. It translates to CASSSPPQGINYGYTF. The chain joins TRBV28 to TRBJ1-2, with D perhaps TRBD1 (6 bases). This CDR3 contains 16 residues. CDR1 and CDR2 (germline): MDHEN, SYDVKM. Deletions cut 4 bases from V and 1 base from J, with 16 bases between.

This rearrangement joins TRBV2 to TRBJ2-2; D is uncertain. CDR1 and CDR2 (germline): SNHLY, FYNNEI. The V end lost 6 bases, the J end lost 5 bases, and 7 bases lay between the germline ends. CDR3 size: 12 residues. CDR3 amino acids: CASSKGTGELFF. The CDR3 DNA reads as TGTGCCAGCAGCAAAGGGACCGGGGAGCTGTTTTTT.

The rearrangement joins TRBV5-5 to TRBJ1-6, with 8 bases matching TRBD1. The V and J ends lost 4 bases and 4 bases, in that order; junction bases with no gene match: 13. The CDR3 is made up of 18 amino acids. Germline assignment: CDR1 SGHKS and CDR2 YYEKEE (reference sequence). The CDR3 here is CASSGNNRTGQYNSPLHF. Written as DNA, the CDR3 is TGTGCCAGCAGCGGGAATAATCGGACAGGGCAATATAATTCACCCCTCCACTTT.

The rearrangement joins TRBV5-6 to TRBJ1-1; maybe TRBD1 (6 bases). The germline CDR1 and CDR2 sequences are SGHDT and YYEEEE. The V end lost 0 bases, the J end lost 1 base, and 13 bases lay between the germline ends. This CDR3 is built from 16 residues. The CDR3 nucleotides read TGTGCCAGCAGCTTGGCGGGAGGGGGAACGAACACTGAAGCTTTCTTT. Translated: CASSLAGGGTNTEAFF.

This chain links TRBV7-9 with TRBJ2-1, with D uncertain. V was cut by 2 bases and J by 7 bases, with 12 bases left in between. Germline CDR1 and CDR2: SEHNR and FQNEAQ (reference sequence). There are 14 residues in the CDR3. CDR3 in amino acids: CASSLRLHSNEQFF. The CDR3 DNA is TGTGCCAGCAGCTTAAGGCTTCATTCAAATGAGCAGTTCTTC.

The gene calls are TRBV7-9 and TRBJ2-3; 10 bases fit TRBD2. The V segment lost 5 bases and the J segment 2 bases; nucleotides outside the gene matches: 7. The CDR3 totals 16 residues. CDR1 is SEHNR and CDR2 is FQNEAQ in the germline V gene (reference sequence). The CDR3 region has the DNA TGTGCCAGCAGCCGAATACTAGCGGGGAACACAGATACGCAGTATTTT. It codes for CASSRILAGNTDTQYF.

V gene TRBV19 combines with J gene TRBJ1-5; a possible D gene is TRBD1 (5 bases). V lost 4 bases and J lost 5, with 9 bases in between. The CDR3 has 13 residues. Germline V CDR1 and CDR2: LNHDA, SQIVND (reference sequence). In DNA form, the CDR3 reads TGTGCCAGTAGTAATCAGGGTTATCAGCCCCAGCATTTT. Its translation is CASSNQGYQPQHF.

The chain combines TRBV6-1 with TRBJ1-6; D perhaps matches TRBD1 (5 bases). This CDR3 spans 15 amino acids. Germline V gene lookup returns CDR1 MNHNS and CDR2 SASEGT. V shed 2 bases and J shed 14 bases, with 19 bases lying between them. The CDR3 DNA reads as TGTGCCAGCAGTGAATCGGGGCAGGGCAGCTCATCCCTCCACTTT. This gives the protein CASSESGQGSSSLHF.

The CDR3 bases are TGTGCAAGTCGCTTCTTGGCGGGAGCCTACAATGAGCAGTTCTTC. It is translated as CASRFLAGAYNEQFF. The V and J genes are TRBV12-2 and TRBJ2-1; the table's D call of TRBD2 was not tested on the DNA. TRBV12-2 is termed a pseudogene. CDR3 length equals 15 residues.

The genes are TRBV21-1 and TRBJ1-4. TRBV21-1 is reported as a pseudogene. This CDR3 is built from 17 residues. The CDR3 sequence is CASSKVYAGEVGEKLFF. The CDR3 DNA reads TGTGCCAGCAGCAAAGTCTACGCGGGGGAGGTTGGTGAAAAACTGTTTTTT.